What follows is one T cell receptor (beta chain) and its context. Its target is not known. Measured with immunoSEQ multiplex PCR; TCRdb has only the in-frame clones, and not every one. The table records tens of thousands of clones, about 94% of them present only once. V dropped 10 bases and J dropped 7; count of bases not matched to a gene: 12. Looked up from germline, CDR1 is MNHNY and CDR2 is SVGAGI (reference sequence). The CDR3 totals 14 residues. The sample comes from a study of cytomegalovirus exposure and HLA in healthy donors. Study results and limitations: While the bulk of TCR sequences proved rare, some public TCRs turned up in many donors. A classifier reportedly called cytomegalovirus status with high sensitivity and specificity.

V and J are TRBV6-6 and TRBJ1-5; 8 bases match TRBD1. The source material was PBMCs. This receptor was taken from a young man in good health and CMV-seropositive. The CDR3 protein is CATRQGWSGQPQHF. CDR3 coding DNA: TGTGCCACGCGACAGGGGTGGTCTGGCCAGCCCCAGCATTTT.